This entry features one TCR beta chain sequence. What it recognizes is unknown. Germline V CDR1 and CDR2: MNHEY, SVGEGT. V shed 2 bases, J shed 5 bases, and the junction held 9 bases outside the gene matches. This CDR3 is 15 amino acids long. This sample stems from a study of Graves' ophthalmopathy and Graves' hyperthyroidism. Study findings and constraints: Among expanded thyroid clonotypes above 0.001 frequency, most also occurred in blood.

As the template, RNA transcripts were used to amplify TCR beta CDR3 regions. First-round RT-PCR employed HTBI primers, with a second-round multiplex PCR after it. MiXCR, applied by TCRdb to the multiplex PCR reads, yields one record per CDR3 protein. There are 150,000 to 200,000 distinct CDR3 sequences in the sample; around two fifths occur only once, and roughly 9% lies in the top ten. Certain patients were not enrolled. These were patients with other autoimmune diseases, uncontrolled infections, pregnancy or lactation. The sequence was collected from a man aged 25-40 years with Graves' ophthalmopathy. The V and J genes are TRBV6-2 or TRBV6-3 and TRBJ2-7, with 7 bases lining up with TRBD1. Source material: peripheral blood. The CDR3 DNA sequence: TGTGCCAGCAGTTACGACCAGGGGGAAAACCACGAGCAGTACTTC. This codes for CASSYDQGENHEQYF.